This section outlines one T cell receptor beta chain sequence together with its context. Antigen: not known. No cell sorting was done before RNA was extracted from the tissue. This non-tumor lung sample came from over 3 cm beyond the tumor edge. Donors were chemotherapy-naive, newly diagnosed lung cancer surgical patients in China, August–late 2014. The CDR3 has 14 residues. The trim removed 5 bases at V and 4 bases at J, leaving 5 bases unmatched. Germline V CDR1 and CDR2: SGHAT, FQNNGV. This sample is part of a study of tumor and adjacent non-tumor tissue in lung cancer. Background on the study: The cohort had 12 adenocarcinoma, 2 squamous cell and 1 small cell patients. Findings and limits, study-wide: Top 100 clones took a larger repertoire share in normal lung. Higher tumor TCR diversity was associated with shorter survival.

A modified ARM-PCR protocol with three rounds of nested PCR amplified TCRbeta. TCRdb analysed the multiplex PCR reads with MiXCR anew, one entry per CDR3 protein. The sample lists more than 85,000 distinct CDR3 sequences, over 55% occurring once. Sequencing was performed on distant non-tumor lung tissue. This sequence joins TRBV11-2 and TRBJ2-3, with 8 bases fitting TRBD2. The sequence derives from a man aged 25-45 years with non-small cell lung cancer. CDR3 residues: CASSAGTRADTQYF. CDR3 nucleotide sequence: TGTGCCAGCAGCGCCGGGACTAGGGCAGATACGCAGTATTTT.